The rows below give T cell receptor beta chains drawn from one sample of a study of control samples from healthy donors and cancer patients. Generated by immunoSEQ multiplex PCR, the TCRdb table keeps only in-frame clones and is missing some. The sample lists some 410,000 clones, 80% to 95% seen once, with 5% to 7% in the top ten. Material: PBMCs. The source of these receptors is a man aged 35 to 55 with head and neck cancer. Both conserved end residues are part of each CDR3. The D gene is left open where the match is weak. The size of a clone is reported for some rows only, either as once, few or many, or as a class for expanded clones.

j_gene: TRBJ1-4; v_gene: TRBV5-1; d_gene: NA; abundance: NA; CDR3nt: TGCGCCAGCAGCCGGACAGTACCTAATGAAAAACTGTTTTTT; CDR3aa: CASSRTVPNEKLFF
j_gene: TRBJ2-5; v_gene: TRBV27; d_gene: NA; abundance: NA; CDR3nt: TGTGCCAGCCGACTCGGGCTACACTACCAAGAGACCCAGTACTTC; CDR3aa: CASRLGLHYQETQYF
j_gene: TRBJ1-5; v_gene: TRBV24-1; d_gene: NA; abundance: NA; CDR3nt: TGTGCCACCAGCGAACTTGGGAATCAGCCCCAGCATTTT; CDR3aa: CATSELGNQPQHF
j_gene: TRBJ2-3; v_gene: TRBV20-1; d_gene: NA; abundance: NA; CDR3nt: TGCAGTGCTAGTAAAGGGACCTACACAGATACGCAGTATTTT; CDR3aa: CSASKGTYTDTQYF
j_gene: TRBJ2-3; v_gene: TRBV7-6; d_gene: TRBD2; abundance: NA; CDR3nt: TGTGCCAGCAGCTTAGTTGCGGGAGACGACCTACCCCATACGCAGTATTTT; CDR3aa: CASSLVAGDDLPHTQYF
j_gene: TRBJ2-7; v_gene: TRBV29-1; d_gene: NA; abundance: NA; CDR3nt: TGCAGCGTTCTAGCAACCGGTGGCGAGCAGTACTTC; CDR3aa: CSVLATGGEQYF
j_gene: TRBJ1-3; v_gene: TRBV3-1/TRBV3-2; d_gene: TRBD1; abundance: NA; CDR3nt: TGTGCCAGCAGCCCCAGGGGGGGTCTTTATGGTCCCGGAAACACCATATATTTT; CDR3aa: CASSPRGGLYGPGNTIYF
j_gene: TRBJ1-5; v_gene: TRBV30; d_gene: TRBD1; abundance: NA; CDR3nt: TGTGCCTGGAGTCGGGGACAGGGGCGTCAGCCCCAGCATTTT; CDR3aa: CAWSRGQGRQPQHF
j_gene: TRBJ2-1; v_gene: TRBV28; d_gene: TRBD1; abundance: NA; CDR3nt: TGTGCCAGCAGTGCCGGGACAGGGCTACAATATGAGCAGTTCTTC; CDR3aa: CASSAGTGLQYEQFF
j_gene: TRBJ1-1; v_gene: TRBV19; d_gene: NA; abundance: once; CDR3nt: TGTGCCATCCGCCGGGGTACTGAAGCTTTCTTT; CDR3aa: CAIRRGTEAFF
j_gene: TRBJ2-1; v_gene: TRBV6-2/TRBV6-3; d_gene: TRBD1; abundance: NA; CDR3nt: TGTGCCAGCAGTAAAACAGGGGCCTACAATGAGCAGTTCTTC; CDR3aa: CASSKTGAYNEQFF
j_gene: TRBJ2-7; v_gene: TRBV7-9; d_gene: TRBD1; abundance: NA; CDR3nt: TGTGCCAGCAGCTTAGCGGGGACAGGGTTTAGGAACGAGCAGTACTTC; CDR3aa: CASSLAGTGFRNEQYF
j_gene: TRBJ1-5; v_gene: TRBV1; d_gene: NA; abundance: NA; CDR3nt: TGCACCAGCAGCCAAGTTCCCGGGACAGGGGTCAATCAGCCCCAGCATTTT; CDR3aa: CTSSQVPGTGVNQPQHF
j_gene: TRBJ2-5; v_gene: TRBV10-3; d_gene: NA; abundance: NA; CDR3nt: TGTGCCATCAGTGAGGACATCCATCTTGACAGCCAAGAGACCCAGTACTTC; CDR3aa: CAISEDIHLDSQETQYF
j_gene: TRBJ2-7; v_gene: TRBV5-1; d_gene: TRBD2; abundance: once; CDR3nt: TGCGCCAGCAGCCCCGGGAGGTTATACGAGCAGTACTTC; CDR3aa: CASSPGRLYEQYF
j_gene: TRBJ2-3; v_gene: TRBV23-1; d_gene: TRBD1; abundance: NA; CDR3nt: TGCGCCAGCAGTCGCAGGGGGAAGAACGTTACAGATACGCAGTATTTT; CDR3aa: CASSRRGKNVTDTQYF
j_gene: TRBJ1-4; v_gene: TRBV6-5; d_gene: NA; abundance: NA; CDR3nt: TGTGCCAGCTGTCGGGCCGGGGCTGAAAAACTGTTTTTT; CDR3aa: CASCRAGAEKLFF
j_gene: TRBJ1-1; v_gene: TRBV27; d_gene: NA; abundance: NA; CDR3nt: TGTGCCAGCAGTGAAGGGTTCGCCACTGAAGCTTTCTTT; CDR3aa: CASSEGFATEAFF